Below are 20 T cell receptor beta chains sequenced from a single sample in a study of T-cell memory formation after mild COVID-19. TCRdb re-derived calls from the 5' RACE reads in MiXCR, one entry per CDR3 protein. The data show a few hundred thousand distinct CDR3 sequences, 20% to 30% seen once. Sequencing used PBMCs or a T cell subset sorted from them (not recorded which). These receptors originate from an adult woman who had mild COVID-19 (a few samples of this study predate the infection). Cell type and time point are not known.

The chain recombines TRBV5-6 with TRBJ2-7, with TRBD1 matching over 10 bases. This CDR3 comprises 16 residues. The germline CDR1 and CDR2 sequences are SGHDT and YYEEEE. V lost 0 bases, J lost 2 bases, and 5 bases stayed unmatched. CDR3 protein: CASSLALGQGTYEQYF. The CDR3 DNA is TGTGCCAGCAGCTTGGCCCTGGGACAGGGGACCTACGAGCAGTACTTC.

This clonotype was found a few times. J is TRBJ2-7 and V is TRBV9, with no clear D. This CDR3 is 14 amino acids long. Looked up from germline, CDR1 is SGDLS and CDR2 is YYNGEE. V gave up 0 bases and J gave up 7 bases, with 14 bases separating them. As DNA, the CDR3 is TGTGCCAGCAGCGTAGATCGGGTCGGTCGGGAGCAGTACTTC. It specifies CASSVDRVGREQYF. The full variable domain, completed using reference TRBV9 and TRBJ2-7, is DSGVTQTPKHLITATGQRVTLRCSPRSGDLSVYWYQQSLDQGLQFLIQYYNGEERAKGNILERFSAQQFPDLHSELNLSSLELGDSALYFCASSVDRVGREQYFGPGTRLTVT.

V gene TRBV4-1 combines with J gene TRBJ1-2; D not resolved. Looked up from germline, CDR1 is MGHRA and CDR2 is YSYEKL. The V and J ends lost 0 bases and 2 bases respectively, with 10 bases between them. CDR3 length equals 15 residues. In DNA, the CDR3 is TGCGCCAGCAGCCAAGATCAGGCAGTGAACTATGGCTACACCTTC. Amino acid sequence: CASSQDQAVNYGYTF.

This clonotype occurred a few times. The chain links TRBV20-1 to TRBJ1-1; no clear D. Trimming removed 2 bases from V and 6 bases from J, with 7 bases in between. CDR1 is DFQATT and CDR2 is SNEGSKA in the germline V gene (reference sequence). CDR3 length: 11 residues. CDR3 DNA: TGCAGTGCTAGACGACACCCTGAAGCTTTCTTT. As protein: CSARRHPEAFF.

This sequence joins TRBV5-1 and TRBJ2-1, with 7 bases identical to TRBD1. The junction had 7 bases not matched to a gene; V was cut back by 4 bases and J by 0 bases. CDR3 length equals 16 residues. In germline, CDR1 is SGHRS, CDR2 YFSETQ. CDR3 DNA sequence: TGCGCCAGCAGCGTACAGGGGCCGAGCTCCTACAATGAGCAGTTCTTC. Encoded protein: CASSVQGPSSYNEQFF.

This chain joins TRBV11-1 and TRBJ2-3; 9 nucleotides align to TRBD2. Germline V lookup: CDR1 SGHAT, CDR2 FQDESV (reference sequence). The CDR3 runs to 16 residues. After removal of 5 bases from V and 4 bases from J, the junction contained 10 bases not matched to a gene. CDR3 sequence reads: CASSPSGGRAPDTQYF. CDR3 sequence (DNA): TGTGCCAGCAGCCCTAGTGGCGGGAGGGCCCCAGATACGCAGTATTTT.

This clonotype has ten or more counts. The chain carries TRBV7-2 and TRBJ2-5, with 11 nucleotides matching TRBD2. Germline V CDR1 and CDR2: SGHTA, FQGNSA. This CDR3 has 17 amino acids. V lost 4 bases to trimming and J lost 5 bases; unmatched junction nucleotides: 12. The CDR3 bases are TGTGCCAGCAGCTCCCGACCTACTAGCGGGAGTGTGGAGACCCAGTACTTC. It specifies CASSSRPTSGSVETQYF.

V and J are TRBV9 and TRBJ1-4, with D tentatively TRBD1 (6 bases). Trimming pared 7 bases from V and 8 bases from J, leaving 15 bases between. The CDR3 totals 13 residues. Germline V gene sequence: CDR1 SGDLS, CDR2 YYNGEE. CDR3 nucleotide sequence: TGTGCCAGCGGGAGTGGGGGCCGGGAAAAACTGTTTTTT. It is translated as CASGSGGREKLFF.

This clonotype was observed a handful of times. V is TRBV7-3 and J is TRBJ1-1; D uncertain. The V gene's germline CDR1 is SGHTA and CDR2 FQGTGA. V was clipped by 5 bases and J by 5 bases, with 12 bases between them. This CDR3 has 13 residues. The CDR3 region is CASSNNGGTEAFF. The CDR3 region has the DNA TGTGCCAGCAGCAACAATGGTGGGACTGAAGCTTTCTTT.

The V and J genes are TRBV20-1 and TRBJ2-2; D is ambiguous. The CDR3 runs 13 residues. The V and J ends lost 5 bases and 0 bases respectively, with 7 bases between them. Germline assignment: CDR1 DFQATT and CDR2 SNEGSKA (reference sequence). The CDR3 DNA reads TGCAGTGCTCAAGTCGCGAACACCGGGGAGCTGTTTTTT. Protein sequence: CSAQVANTGELFF.

This chain connects TRBV20-1 to TRBJ2-1; 10 positions agree with TRBD2. The germline V gene has CDR1 DFQATT and CDR2 SNEGSKA (reference sequence). Trimming at V came to 0 bases and at J to 6 bases, leaving 5 bases not matched to a gene. The CDR3 spans 15 residues. As DNA, the CDR3 is TGCAGTGCTAGAGACGTACTAGCGGGGTTCAATGAGCAGTTCTTC. This encodes CSARDVLAGFNEQFF.

This clonotype was counted only a few times. V is TRBV29-1 and J is TRBJ2-1, with D maybe TRBD2 (5 bases). The germline gives CDR1 SQVTM, CDR2 ANQGSEA. Between the trimmed V and J ends, which lost 5 bases and 1 base, there was a span of 9 bases. CDR3 size: 13 residues. CDR3 sequence reads: CSVPQRSYNEQFF. As DNA, the CDR3 is TGCAGCGTTCCGCAGCGGTCCTACAATGAGCAGTTCTTC.

The chain joins TRBV2 to TRBJ2-1; 9 nucleotides align to TRBD2. This CDR3 region has 16 residues. V trimming: 3 bases; J trimming: 4 bases; junction bases outside the gene matches: 7. Germline CDR1 SNHLY, CDR2 FYNNEI. Here the CDR3 DNA reads TGTGCCAGCAGTGATATGGCGGGGGGGCTTTACAATGAGCAGTTCTTC. This gives the protein CASSDMAGGLYNEQFF.

V usage is TRBV6-5 and J usage is TRBJ2-7; 8 bases match TRBD1. Germline trimming cut 4 bases from V and 5 bases from J; bases unmatched to any gene: 7. Germline V CDR1 and CDR2: MNHEY, SVGAGI. The CDR3 runs to 14 residues. The CDR3 DNA follows: TGTGCCAGCAGTTCTATCCAGGGGGCCCACGAGCAGTACTTC. This translates into CASSSIQGAHEQYF.

There are a few counts of this clonotype. This sequence joins TRBV24-1 and TRBJ2-7; 7 positions match TRBD1. Unmatched junction bases numbered 5, after V lost 7 bases and J lost 3 bases. The CDR3 is made up of 13 amino acids. CDR1 KGHDR and CDR2 SFDVKD come from the germline V gene. The chain's CDR3 is CATRTGVHYEQYF. For the CDR3, the DNA is TGTGCCACCAGAACAGGGGTCCACTACGAGCAGTACTTC.

There are a few counts of this clonotype. This chain joins TRBV30 and TRBJ2-7, with unresolved D. The CDR3 contains 13 residues. CDR1 GTSNPN and CDR2 SVGIG come from the germline V gene (reference sequence). The V and J ends lost 5 bases and 4 bases respectively, with 15 bases between them. DNA of the CDR3: TGTGCCTGGGACACCGGGTTTGCATACGAGCAGTACTTC. Residues: CAWDTGFAYEQYF.

This clonotype was picked up a small number of times. The chain carries TRBV18 and TRBJ1-1, with unresolved D. Per germline, CDR1 KGHSH and CDR2 LQKENI. Trimming cost V 3 bases and J 8 bases, with 13 bases left between them. There are 13 residues in the CDR3. CDR3 in amino acids: CASSPGVRPEAFF. The CDR3 DNA follows: TGTGCCAGCTCACCCGGAGTTCGCCCGGAAGCTTTCTTT.

There are a few counts of this clonotype. In DNA form, the CDR3 reads TGTGCCTGGAGACTTGAGGGCTACACCTTC. This gives the protein CAWRLEGYTF. V and J are TRBV30 and TRBJ1-2; D not resolved. The length of the CDR3 is 10 residues. CDR1 and CDR2 from the germline V gene are GTSNPN and SVGIG (reference sequence). Trimming took 3 bases from V and 8 from J, leaving 7 bases between them.

The chain links TRBV12-3 or TRBV12-4 to TRBJ2-7; weak D call: TRBD2 (6 bases). The ends were cut back, 7 bases at V and 5 bases at J, with 24 bases in the middle. There are 16 residues in the CDR3. For the CDR3, the DNA is TGTGCCAGCACCGCTGCGTGGGCGGGGCTTGAGAACGAGCAGTACTTC. Protein: CASTAAWAGLENEQYF.

The V call is TRBV14, the J call TRBJ2-1; 10 bases align to TRBD2. The CDR3 covers 15 residues. The germline V gene encodes CDR1 SGHDN and CDR2 FVKESK. V lost 6 bases, J lost 2 bases, and 4 bases stayed unmatched. The CDR3 coding sequence is TGTGCCAGCAGGCATAGCGGGGGGACCTACAATGAGCAGTTCTTC. Its translation: CASRHSGGTYNEQFF. Supplemented by reference TRBV14 and TRBJ2-1, the full variable domain reads EAGVTQFPSHSVIEKGQTVTLRCDPISGHDNLYWYRRVMGKEIKFLLHFVKESKQDESGMPNNRFLAERTGGTYSTLKVQPAELEDSGVYFCASRHSGGTYNEQFFGPGTRLTVL.